One sample yielded the 7 T cell receptor beta chains listed below, sequenced in a study of OX40 agonist ivuxolimab in advanced cancers. The library was obtained by the immunoSEQ multiplex PCR assay. TCRdb took over this immuneACCESS table, retaining in-frame rearrangements with V and J assigned. Such tables are incomplete; in checked studies, under half of the missing clones stem from an unresolved V gene, and the remainder is unexplained. The sample table shows 77,000 or so clones, and around 93% are seen once. Jointly, the top ten make up approximately 10% of the sample. The sample here was CD4+ or CD8+ T cells sorted from blood, taken in a trial of the OX40 agonist ivuxolimab. Every receptor here comes from an adult with an advanced solid tumor such as melanoma, head and neck, liver or kidney cancer.

The chain carries TRBV4-2 and TRBJ2-7; D is undetermined. There are 13 residues in the CDR3. V shed 3 bases and J shed 4 bases, with 10 bases lying between them. Germline V gives CDR1 LGHNA, CDR2 YNFKEQ. DNA of the CDR3: TGTGCCAGCAGCCACCCGGGCCAGTACGAGCAGTACTTC. Translated: CASSHPGQYEQYF.

The chain carries TRBV27 and TRBJ1-5; possible D gene TRBD1, 5 bases. There are 15 residues in the CDR3. Trimming stripped 2 bases from V and 9 bases from J, with 17 bases between. The germline V gene has CDR1 MNHEY and CDR2 SMNVEV (reference sequence). In DNA form, the CDR3 reads TGTGCCAGCAGTTTAGGTGCGGGGCCCGGGTGGCCCCAGCATTTT. Its translation is CASSLGAGPGWPQHF.

V usage is TRBV7-6 and J usage is TRBJ1-3, with unresolved D. Trimming shortened V by 1 base and J by 7 bases, and 14 bases separated the two germline ends. Looked up from germline, CDR1 is SGHVS and CDR2 is FNYEAQ. The CDR3 contains 15 residues. The CDR3 spells CASSLESSAPNTIYF. Written as DNA, the CDR3 is TGTGCCAGCAGCTTAGAGAGTTCGGCACCGAACACCATATATTTT.

The gene calls are TRBV5-1 and TRBJ1-1; a possible D gene is TRBD1 (5 bases). The CDR3 extends over 15 amino acids. Trimming took 1 base from V and 0 from J, leaving 10 bases between them. Germline V gene sequence: CDR1 SGHRS, CDR2 YFSETQ. Written as DNA, the CDR3 is TGCGCCAGCAGCTTGTTCTCAGGGATGAACACTGAAGCTTTCTTT. It codes for CASSLFSGMNTEAFF.

V usage is TRBV6-1 and J usage is TRBJ2-5; D is possibly TRBD2 (6 bases). This CDR3 is 15 amino acids long. Germline loops: CDR1 MNHNS, CDR2 SASEGT. The V gene lost 0 bases and the J gene lost 2 bases, with 10 bases spanning the gap. CDR3 nucleotides: TGTGCCAGCAGTGAAGCTGTGGGGGGTCAAGAGACCCAGTACTTC. Residues: CASSEAVGGQETQYF.

J is TRBJ2-4 and V is TRBV29-1; TRBD1 is a possible D gene (7 bases). Germline assignment: CDR1 SQVTM and CDR2 ANQGSEA. The V end was cut by 4 bases, the J end by 9 bases, with 13 bases between. There are 12 residues in the CDR3. The CDR3 reads CSVGQGGGIQYF. CDR3 sequence (DNA): TGCAGCGTTGGGCAGGGGGGCGGCATTCAGTACTTC.

The chain employs TRBV19 and TRBJ2-1, with D hard to call. This CDR3 is 12 amino acids long. The germline V gene has CDR1 LNHDA and CDR2 SQIVND (reference sequence). V lost 7 bases and J lost 3, with 7 bases in between. The CDR3 DNA follows: TGTGCCAGTAACCCCGGCTACAATGAGCAGTTCTTC. This encodes CASNPGYNEQFF.